This passage covers 17 T cell receptor beta chains from one sample sequenced in a study of graft-versus-host responses after intestinal transplantation. Their antigens are not known. Some clones are missing from TCRdb's copy, which holds only in-frame ones; the method was immunoSEQ multiplex PCR. Found here are approximately 80,000 clones, about 89% of them singletons; the top ten hold 0.3% to 0.4%. The sequences come from unstimulated CD4+ T cells sorted from spleen or lymph node cells, collected before intestinal transplant. All receptors derive from a human donor who received an intestinal transplant.

V usage is TRBV6-1 and J usage is TRBJ2-1; 11 bases align to TRBD1. Germline V gives CDR1 MNHNS, CDR2 SASEGT. The trim removed 4 bases at V and 7 bases at J, leaving 9 bases unmatched. The CDR3 is 16 amino acids. As DNA, the CDR3 is TGTGCCAGCAGTGTACTGGACAGGGGGCCGGAAAATGAGCAGTTCTTC. Its translation: CASSVLDRGPENEQFF.

This chain connects TRBV27 to TRBJ1-2, with 9 bases fitting TRBD1. CDR3 length: 13 residues. V lost 4 bases and J lost 4; bases outside the gene matches: 1. In germline, CDR1 is MNHEY, CDR2 SMNVEV (reference sequence). The CDR3 region has the DNA TGTGCCAGCAGTTCGACAGGGGGCTATGGCTACACCTTC. Its translation: CASSSTGGYGYTF.

On this clone: Other DNA sequences in the same sample also yield this CDR3. The rearrangement links TRBV2 to TRBJ1-1; 7 bases match TRBD1. Germline CDR1 SNHLY, CDR2 FYNNEI. The trim removed 6 bases at V and 4 bases at J, leaving 8 bases unmatched. This CDR3 is built from 14 residues. The CDR3 DNA reads as TGTGCCAGCAGACGACAGGGCTTGAGCACTGAAGCTTTCTTT. It is translated as CASRRQGLSTEAFF. Looking up the rest from reference TRBV2 and TRBJ1-1 gives the full variable domain: EPEVTQTPSHQVTQMGQEVILRCVPISNHLYFYWYRQILGQKVEFLVSFYNNEISEKSEIFDDQFSVERPDGSNFTLKIRSTKLEDSAMYFCASRRQGLSTEAFFGQGTRLTVV.

The V and J genes are TRBV6-5 and TRBJ2-7; tentative D call: TRBD2 (6 bases). Germline CDR1 and CDR2: MNHEY and SVGAGI. This CDR3 is 15 amino acids long. V lost 4 bases, J lost 7 bases, and 20 bases lay in between. CDR3 loop: CASSFQGRPGGEQYF. The CDR3 region has the DNA TGTGCCAGCAGTTTCCAGGGACGGCCTGGGGGGGAGCAGTACTTC.

V gene TRBV6-4 combines with J gene TRBJ1-2, with 11 bases lining up with TRBD1. The CDR3 extends over 14 amino acids. J gave up 4 bases and V 2 bases, and 0 bases lay outside the gene matches. Germline V gene data show CDR1 as MRHNA and CDR2 as SNTAGT. CDR3 coding DNA: TGTGCCAGCAGTGACGGGACAGGGGGCTATGGCTACACCTTC. This encodes CASSDGTGGYGYTF.

V gene TRBV18 combines with J gene TRBJ2-4, with D hard to call. The CDR3 contains 14 residues. Germline V gene lookup returns CDR1 KGHSH and CDR2 LQKENI. Trimming took off 3 bases at V and 0 bases at J, with 6 bases between the two ends. CDR3: CASSPPLAKNIQYF. DNA of the CDR3: TGTGCCAGCTCACCCCCACTAGCCAAAAACATTCAGTACTTC.

This clone was counted a few times. The chain carries TRBV29-1 and TRBJ2-4; 9 bases fit TRBD1. The length of the CDR3 is 13 residues. The germline CDR1 and CDR2 sequences are SQVTM and ANQGSEA. Unmatched junction bases numbered 8, after V lost 7 bases and J lost 7 bases. Written as DNA, the CDR3 is TGCAGCGCTTGGACAGGGGCTACTAACATTCAGTACTTC. It codes for CSAWTGATNIQYF.

V usage is TRBV28 and J usage is TRBJ2-7; 7 bases align to TRBD1. CDR1 and CDR2 from the germline V gene are MDHEN and SYDVKM. With 6 bases clipped from V and 1 base from J, the junction kept 3 bases outside the gene matches. This CDR3 has 13 residues. CDR3: CASRSTGSYEQYF. CDR3 DNA sequence: TGTGCCAGCAGGTCGACAGGGTCCTACGAGCAGTACTTC.

Of note for this clone: A junction boundary mismatches the germline segment, possibly from a read error. The chain uses TRBV28 and TRBJ1-1; 9 bases agree with TRBD1. The germline V gene encodes CDR1 MDHEN and CDR2 SYDVKM. The CDR3 loop spans 14 amino acids. The CDR3 nucleotides read TGTGCCAGCAGTTTAAGGGACAGGGTGAACCTAAATCTCTTT. Encoded protein: CASSLRDRVNLNLF.

The genes are TRBV6-7 and TRBJ1-5; D unresolved. TRBV6-7 is reported as an ORF; its role is uncertain. This CDR3 is 17 amino acids long. V gave up 1 base and J gave up 1 base, with 14 bases separating them. The CDR3 DNA is TGTGCCAGCAGTTACTTTATCCCATCGAGGAGCAATCAGCCCCAGCATTTT. Protein sequence: CASSYFIPSRSNQPQHF.

The chain has TRBV25-1 and TRBJ2-7; perhaps TRBD2 as D (7 bases). The CDR3 has 17 residues. Germline CDR1 reads MGHDK; CDR2 reads SYGVNS. The V gene lost 0 bases and the J gene lost 1 base, with 16 bases spanning the gap. This chain's CDR3 is CASSEYIGGAGSYEQYF. The CDR3 DNA follows: TGTGCCAGCAGTGAATATATAGGGGGGGCGGGATCCTACGAGCAGTACTTC.

The chain couples TRBV15 to TRBJ1-3; 9 bases fit TRBD1. CDR1 is LNHNV and CDR2 is YYDKDF in the germline V gene (reference sequence). The CDR3 totals 16 residues. With V trimmed by 2 bases and J by 2 bases, 4 bases remained unmatched. The CDR3 region is CATSRSWDRAGNTIYF. CDR3 bases: TGTGCCACCAGCAGATCCTGGGACAGGGCTGGAAACACCATATATTTT.

The chain links TRBV6-4 to TRBJ2-2; TRBD2 aligns across 8 bases. The CDR3 contains 17 residues. Germline V CDR1 and CDR2: MRHNA, SNTAGT. J gave up 1 base and V 4 bases, and 8 bases lay outside the gene matches. CDR3 region: CASSATSGLENTGELFF. The CDR3, as DNA: TGTGCCAGCAGTGCCACCTCGGGACTAGAGAACACCGGGGAGCTGTTTTTT.

Only one count was recorded for this clone. The CDR3 bases are TGTGCCAGCAGCGTATCTCCGGACAGTTTCTACGAGCAGTACTTC. Translating gives CASSVSPDSFYEQYF. This chain links TRBV9 with TRBJ2-7; TRBD1 might be the D (6 bases). The length of the CDR3 is 15 residues. Trimming cost V 1 base and J 3 bases, with 14 bases left between them. The germline CDR1 and CDR2 sequences are SGDLS and YYNGEE.

The chain has TRBV6-5 and TRBJ1-1; D is unclear. This CDR3 is built from 16 residues. The V gene's germline CDR1 is MNHEY and CDR2 SVGAGI. The V and J ends lost 2 bases and 1 base respectively, with 14 bases between them. This CDR3 is CASSYGGAVSNTEAFF. For the CDR3, the DNA is TGTGCCAGCAGTTACGGAGGTGCCGTTTCGAACACTGAAGCTTTCTTT.

A few counts support this clone. The V and J genes are TRBV7-9 and TRBJ2-7; 9 bases are shared with TRBD1. CDR3 length equals 15 residues. The V and J ends lost 5 bases and 7 bases, in that order; junction bases with no gene match: 12. CDR1 and CDR2 (germline): SEHNR, FQNEAQ (reference sequence). DNA for the CDR3: TGTGCCAGCAGCGCCACCGGGACAGGGCCGAGGGAGCAGTACTTC. Amino acid sequence: CASSATGTGPREQYF.

This chain joins TRBV4-2 and TRBJ1-5; TRBD1 might be the D (6 bases). Germline CDR1 and CDR2: LGHNA and YNFKEQ. Trimming removed 5 bases at V and 0 bases at J, with 14 bases between. This CDR3 comprises 16 residues. The CDR3: CASSAGQGTSNQPQHF. CDR3 in DNA: TGTGCCAGCAGCGCTGGCCAGGGGACTAGCAATCAGCCCCAGCATTTT.